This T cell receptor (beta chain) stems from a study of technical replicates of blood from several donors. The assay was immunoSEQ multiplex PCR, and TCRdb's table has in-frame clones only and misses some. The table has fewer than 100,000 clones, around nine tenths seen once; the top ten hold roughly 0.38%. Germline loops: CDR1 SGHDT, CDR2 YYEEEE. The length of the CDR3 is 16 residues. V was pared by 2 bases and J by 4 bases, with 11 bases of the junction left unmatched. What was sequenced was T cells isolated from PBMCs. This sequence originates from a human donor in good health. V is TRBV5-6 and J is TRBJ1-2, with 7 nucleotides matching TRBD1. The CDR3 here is CASSFATGQTVYGYTF. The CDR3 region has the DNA TGTGCCAGCAGCTTCGCGACGGGACAGACCGTCTATGGCTACACCTTC.